Following are 18 T cell receptor beta chains from one sample sequenced in a study of T cell responses to AZD1222 COVID-19 vaccine. Sequenced by immunoSEQ multiplex PCR; TCRdb stores in-frame clones only, minus some. In the table there are about 130,000 clones, just under 95% of which are singletons. Here the sequenced sample was peripheral blood, taken 28 days after the second AZD1222 dose. These TCRs come from an adult who received the AZD1222 COVID-19 vaccine.

The chain uses TRBV10-1 and TRBJ1-3; tentative D call: TRBD1 (5 bases). Trimming took off 10 bases at V and 0 bases at J, with 19 bases between the two ends. Per germline, CDR1 WNHNN and CDR2 SYGVQD (reference sequence). This CDR3 is built from 16 residues. CDR3 protein: CATRSGGSLSGNTIYF. The CDR3 DNA follows: TGCGCCACCAGGTCCGGGGGGAGCCTCTCTGGAAACACCATATATTTT.

The rearrangement uses TRBV18 and TRBJ2-3; D is undetermined. CDR3 size: 13 residues. Per germline, CDR1 KGHSH and CDR2 LQKENI. V lost 3 bases and J 0 bases, leaving 4 bases between the germline ends. CDR3 region: CASSPSSTDTQYF. CDR3 DNA: TGTGCCAGCTCACCCTCTAGCACAGATACGCAGTATTTT.

The chain carries TRBV19 and TRBJ1-5; a possible D gene is TRBD1 (6 bases). V lost 5 bases to trimming and J lost 8 bases, with 16 bases between them. CDR1 and CDR2 from the germline V gene are LNHDA and SQIVND (reference sequence). The CDR3 is 14 residues long. The CDR3 is CASSFRGAVEPQHF. The CDR3 DNA follows: TGTGCCAGTAGTTTTAGGGGGGCGGTTGAGCCCCAGCATTTT. The complete variable domain, with remaining parts taken from reference TRBV19 and TRBJ1-5, reads DGGITQSPKYLFRKEGQNVTLSCEQNLNHDAMYWYRQDPGQGLRLIYYSQIVNDFQKGDIAEGYSVSREKKESFPLTVTSAQKNPTAFYLCASSFRGAVEPQHFGDGTRLSIL.

V and J are TRBV19 and TRBJ1-2; 7 nucleotides match TRBD1. CDR3 length: 14 amino acids. Looked up from germline, CDR1 is LNHDA and CDR2 is SQIVND (reference sequence). The V gene end was trimmed by 8 bases and the J gene end by 2 bases; junction bases not matched to a gene: 8. In nucleotides, the CDR3 is TGTGCCAGTGGCATGGGACAGCTCAACTATGGCTACACCTTC. Translated, it gives CASGMGQLNYGYTF.

This clone has more than one count but fewer than ten. The chain combines TRBV5-4 with TRBJ2-1; TRBD2 matches 10 bases. The CDR3 runs 15 residues. V was clipped by 2 bases and J by 4 bases; unmatched bases: 3. Germline lookup yields CDR1 SGHNT and CDR2 YYREEE (reference sequence). CDR3 region: CASSFQLAGYNEQFF. In DNA form, the CDR3 reads TGTGCCAGCAGCTTCCAACTAGCGGGGTACAATGAGCAGTTCTTC.

The chain combines TRBV7-8 with TRBJ1-4, with a possible D match to TRBD1 (6 bases). This CDR3 spans 14 amino acids. The germline V gene has CDR1 SGHVS and CDR2 FQNEAQ. V was cut by 1 base and J by 5 bases, with 8 bases left in between. CDR3: CASSLVTGNEKLFF. For the CDR3, the DNA is TGTGCCAGCAGCTTAGTAACAGGGAATGAAAAACTGTTTTTT.

CDR3 nucleotides: TGTGCCAGCAGTTACTCCCCCGGGGTCTACGAGCAGTACTTC. This sequence encodes CASSYSPGVYEQYF. This chain connects TRBV6-5 to TRBJ2-7; D is possibly TRBD2 (5 bases). Germline V gene sequence: CDR1 MNHEY, CDR2 SVGAGI. The V gene lost 0 bases and the J gene lost 3 bases, with 9 bases spanning the gap. This CDR3 region has 14 residues.

The chain joins TRBV2 to TRBJ2-7; perhaps TRBD1 as D (6 bases). The CDR3 has 12 amino acids. Germline V CDR1 and CDR2: SNHLY, FYNNEI. Trimming removed 6 bases at V and 3 bases at J, with 9 bases between. CDR3 region: CASSQQGYEQYF. CDR3 nucleotides: TGTGCCAGCAGCCAACAGGGCTACGAGCAGTACTTC.

This rearrangement joins TRBV13 to TRBJ1-1; 11 bases agree with TRBD1. Germline V gene lookup returns CDR1 PRHDT and CDR2 FYEKMQ (reference sequence). The CDR3 is 16 amino acids. After removal of 5 bases from V and 3 bases from J, the junction contained 8 bases not matched to a gene. The CDR3: CASSPYPDRGHTEAFF. CDR3 coding DNA: TGTGCCAGCAGCCCCTACCCGGACAGGGGGCACACTGAAGCTTTCTTT.

Of note for this clone: This specimen includes other DNA sequences encoding the same CDR3. The chain combines TRBV19 with TRBJ1-1; D is possibly TRBD1 (6 bases). V lost 8 bases to trimming and J lost 1 base, with 8 bases between them. Germline V gene sequence: CDR1 LNHDA, CDR2 SQIVND (reference sequence). The CDR3 consists of 12 residues. The CDR3 spells CASRGGNTEAFF. DNA for the CDR3: TGTGCCAGTCGAGGGGGGAACACTGAAGCTTTCTTT.

This sequence joins TRBV5-5 and TRBJ1-1; D is uncertain. The CDR3 is 17 residues long. Trimming left V 0 bases short and J 1 base short, with 16 bases between. Germline lookup yields CDR1 SGHKS and CDR2 YYEKEE (reference sequence). The CDR3 spells CASSLGLVGQANTEAFF. The CDR3 DNA reads as TGTGCCAGCAGCTTGGGACTCGTTGGGCAGGCGAACACTGAAGCTTTCTTT.

The rearrangement uses TRBV11-3 and TRBJ1-3, with a weak D call TRBD1 (5 bases). The CDR3 extends over 18 amino acids. Per germline, CDR1 SGHNT and CDR2 YENEEA. Deletions cut 0 bases from V and 0 bases from J, with 15 bases between. CDR3: CASSLDQGGTSSGNTIYF. The CDR3 DNA reads TGTGCCAGCAGCTTAGATCAGGGTGGCACGAGCTCTGGAAACACCATATATTTT.

The V gene is TRBV7-2, the J gene TRBJ2-1, with D tentatively TRBD2 (6 bases). The CDR3 covers 13 residues. Germline V gene lookup returns CDR1 SGHTA and CDR2 FQGNSA. V lost 4 bases and J lost 7, with 11 bases in between. For the CDR3, the DNA is TGTGCCAGCAGCTCTACCGGGAGTAATGAGCAGTTCTTC. Protein sequence: CASSSTGSNEQFF.

The rearrangement joins TRBV28 to TRBJ1-2; TRBD1 might be the D (5 bases). The V gene lost 1 base and the J gene lost 2 bases, with 14 bases spanning the gap. The germline CDR1 and CDR2 sequences are MDHEN and SYDVKM. This CDR3 region has 16 residues. The CDR3 coding sequence is TGTGCCAGCAGTTTATTTAGGCAGGGATACAACTATGGCTACACCTTC. Its translation is CASSLFRQGYNYGYTF.

The J gene is TRBJ1-5, the V gene TRBV28; D gene ambiguous. CDR1 and CDR2 from the germline V gene are MDHEN and SYDVKM. V dropped 6 bases and J dropped 1 base, with 19 bases sitting between them. The CDR3 sequence is 17 residues long. CDR3 sequence (DNA): TGTGCCAGCAGCCACCTAATCCCGCGCAGGAGCAATCAGCCCCAGCATTTT. This encodes CASSHLIPRRSNQPQHF.

The gene calls are TRBV27 and TRBJ2-7; the match to TRBD1 covers 8 bases. Germline values: CDR1 MNHEY, CDR2 SMNVEV (reference sequence). CDR3 length: 14 residues. J was trimmed by 5 bases and V by 6 bases; bases with no gene match: 9. Here the CDR3 reads CASSPGTGDNEQYF. The CDR3 nucleotides read TGTGCCAGCAGCCCCGGGACAGGAGACAACGAGCAGTACTTC.

This chain links TRBV6-2 or TRBV6-3 with TRBJ2-1; D uncertain. Germline-derived CDR1 and CDR2 are MNHEY and SVGEGT. The germline V and J ends were trimmed by 2 bases and 6 bases, with 8 bases remaining between them. This CDR3 has 13 residues. The CDR3 bases are TGTGCCAGCAGTTACGTTGGGGTCAATGAGCAGTTCTTC. Protein: CASSYVGVNEQFF.

The rearrangement links TRBV2 to TRBJ1-2; D might be TRBD1 (5 bases). Trimming took off 4 bases at V and 8 bases at J, with 14 bases between the two ends. The CDR3 contains 13 residues. Germline lookup yields CDR1 SNHLY and CDR2 FYNNEI. The CDR3 here is CASSAGQRKGYTF. CDR3 sequence (DNA): TGTGCCAGCAGTGCAGGGCAGAGGAAGGGCTACACCTTC.